Listed below are T cell receptor beta chains from one sample, sequenced in a study of blood T cell repertoires in COVID-19. The protocol was immunoSEQ multiplex PCR, while the TCRdb copy is restricted to in-frame clones and leaves out a portion. The sample lists some 390,000 clones, around 86% occurring once. Sequencing was carried out using peripheral blood. Source of these receptors: a human donor in a cohort sampled during active COVID-19. Both conserved end residues are part of each CDR3. The order of the fields is CDR3 DNA, CDR3 protein, clone size, J gene, D gene, CDR3 length, V gene. A D gene is named only where the DNA matches it firmly. Not all rows give a size; the values are once, few, many and, for expanded clones, a class.

CDR3 DNA: TGTGCTAGCAGCCAGGGACTAGCGGGGGGCGTGACAGATACGCAGTATTTT; CDR3 protein: CASSQGLAGGVTDTQYF; clone size: NA; J gene: TRBJ2-3; D gene: TRBD2; CDR3 length: 17; V gene: TRBV7-7
CDR3 DNA: TGTGCCATCAGGGACAGGGGGGACACTGAAGCTTTCTTT; CDR3 protein: CAIRDRGDTEAFF; clone size: NA; J gene: TRBJ1-1; D gene: TRBD1; CDR3 length: 13; V gene: TRBV10-3
CDR3 DNA: TGTGCCAGCAGCCCGGGACTAGCGGGCGAGGGGGATACGCAGTATTTT; CDR3 protein: CASSPGLAGEGDTQYF; clone size: NA; J gene: TRBJ2-3; D gene: TRBD2; CDR3 length: 16; V gene: TRBV28
CDR3 DNA: TGCGCCAGCAGCAGCGGGACAGGCGACAGGGGGGCCCAGTACTTC; CDR3 protein: CASSSGTGDRGAQYF; clone size: NA; J gene: TRBJ2-5; D gene: TRBD1; CDR3 length: 15; V gene: TRBV5-1
CDR3 DNA: TGTGCCAGCGGGGAGGCTAGCGGGAGTTTGGAGACCCAGTACTTC; CDR3 protein: CASGEASGSLETQYF; clone size: NA; J gene: TRBJ2-5; D gene: TRBD2; CDR3 length: 15; V gene: TRBV11-2
CDR3 DNA: TGTGCCAGCAGCGCCTCCGGGACAAGGGGCAATGAGCAGTTCTTC; CDR3 protein: CASSASGTRGNEQFF; clone size: NA; J gene: TRBJ2-1; D gene: NA; CDR3 length: 15; V gene: TRBV9
CDR3 DNA: TGCGCCAGCAGCCAAGGGACTGGGGAGCAGTTCTTC; CDR3 protein: CASSQGTGEQFF; clone size: NA; J gene: TRBJ2-1; D gene: NA; CDR3 length: 12; V gene: TRBV5-1
CDR3 DNA: TGTGCCAGCAGCTTAGGGGGCGAAAACATTCAGTACTTC; CDR3 protein: CASSLGGENIQYF; clone size: NA; J gene: TRBJ2-4; D gene: NA; CDR3 length: 13; V gene: TRBV11-3
CDR3 DNA: TGTGCCAGCAGTGTGACTAGCGGCAACAATGAGCAGTTCTTC; CDR3 protein: CASSVTSGNNEQFF; clone size: NA; J gene: TRBJ2-1; D gene: TRBD2; CDR3 length: 14; V gene: TRBV2
CDR3 DNA: TGTGCCAGCAGTTTACGGGGTACCTACGAGCAGTACTTC; CDR3 protein: CASSLRGTYEQYF; clone size: NA; J gene: TRBJ2-7; D gene: NA; CDR3 length: 13; V gene: TRBV28
CDR3 DNA: TGTGCCCTACTTTATACTGAAGCTTTCTTT; CDR3 protein: CALLYTEAFF; clone size: NA; J gene: TRBJ1-1; D gene: NA; CDR3 length: 10; V gene: TRBV6-4
CDR3 DNA: TGTGCCAGCAGCTTCCAGGGGAATAGCAATCAGCCCCAGCATTTT; CDR3 protein: CASSFQGNSNQPQHF; clone size: few; J gene: TRBJ1-5; D gene: NA; CDR3 length: 15; V gene: TRBV7-9
CDR3 DNA: TGTGCCAGCACGAGACTAGCGATGAATGAGCAGTTCTTC; CDR3 protein: CASTRLAMNEQFF; clone size: NA; J gene: TRBJ2-1; D gene: TRBD2; CDR3 length: 13; V gene: TRBV6-5
CDR3 DNA: TGTGCCAGCAGTGAATCCTTGTCGGATACGCAGTATTTT; CDR3 protein: CASSESLSDTQYF; clone size: NA; J gene: TRBJ2-3; D gene: NA; CDR3 length: 13; V gene: TRBV6-1
CDR3 DNA: TGTGCCAGCAGTTTTGGCTGGGACATAGACCGGGGCGGGGAGCTGTTTTTT; CDR3 protein: CASSFGWDIDRGGELFF; clone size: NA; J gene: TRBJ2-2; D gene: NA; CDR3 length: 17; V gene: TRBV27
CDR3 DNA: TGTGCCAGCAGTGGGCTAGCGTCCTACTTC; CDR3 protein: CASSGLASYF; clone size: NA; J gene: TRBJ2-7; D gene: NA; CDR3 length: 10; V gene: TRBV2
CDR3 DNA: TGTGCCAGCAGCCCAAAGGTGGGACAAGTGGCTAATGAAAAACTGTTTTTT; CDR3 protein: CASSPKVGQVANEKLFF; clone size: NA; J gene: TRBJ1-4; D gene: NA; CDR3 length: 17; V gene: TRBV7-2
CDR3 DNA: TGTGCCAGCAGTTCGACCGGGGAATGGTACGAGCAGTACTTC; CDR3 protein: CASSSTGEWYEQYF; clone size: few; J gene: TRBJ2-7; D gene: NA; CDR3 length: 14; V gene: TRBV27
CDR3 DNA: TGTGCCAGCAGCTTGGGACAGGACGGAAACACCATATATTTT; CDR3 protein: CASSLGQDGNTIYF; clone size: NA; J gene: TRBJ1-3; D gene: NA; CDR3 length: 14; V gene: TRBV5-6
CDR3 DNA: TGTGCCAGCAGTCGCGCGGGACAGGGGGCAACTAATGAAAAACTGTTTTTT; CDR3 protein: CASSRAGQGATNEKLFF; clone size: NA; J gene: TRBJ1-4; D gene: TRBD1; CDR3 length: 17; V gene: TRBV6-6
CDR3 DNA: TGTGCCTGGGACAGGGCGTCGGACACTGAAGCTTTCTTT; CDR3 protein: CAWDRASDTEAFF; clone size: NA; J gene: TRBJ1-1; D gene: TRBD1; CDR3 length: 13; V gene: TRBV30
CDR3 DNA: TGTGCCAGCAGCCAGACAGTGACAACTAATGAAAAACTGTTTTTT; CDR3 protein: CASSQTVTTNEKLFF; clone size: NA; J gene: TRBJ1-4; D gene: NA; CDR3 length: 15; V gene: TRBV7-9
CDR3 DNA: TGTGCCAGCAGCCCGGGGGGGGGCGTCAACACCGGGGAGCTGTTTTTT; CDR3 protein: CASSPGGGVNTGELFF; clone size: NA; J gene: TRBJ2-2; D gene: TRBD2; CDR3 length: 16; V gene: TRBV4-2
CDR3 DNA: TGTGCCAGCAGTGAGTTTGGTCAGGGGGAGACCCAGTACTTC; CDR3 protein: CASSEFGQGETQYF; clone size: NA; J gene: TRBJ2-5; D gene: NA; CDR3 length: 14; V gene: TRBV2
CDR3 DNA: TGCGCCAGCAGCTTACCGACAGGAAGCTCCTACGAGCAGTACTTC; CDR3 protein: CASSLPTGSSYEQYF; clone size: NA; J gene: TRBJ2-7; D gene: NA; CDR3 length: 15; V gene: TRBV5-1
CDR3 DNA: TGCGCCAGCAGCTTCCGATACGGGACTGAAGCTTTCTTT; CDR3 protein: CASSFRYGTEAFF; clone size: NA; J gene: TRBJ1-1; D gene: NA; CDR3 length: 13; V gene: TRBV5-1
CDR3 DNA: TGTGCCAGCAGCCCGCGCTCTAACTATGGCTACACCTTC; CDR3 protein: CASSPRSNYGYTF; clone size: NA; J gene: TRBJ1-2; D gene: NA; CDR3 length: 13; V gene: TRBV5-4
CDR3 DNA: TGTGCCAGTAGAAGGTCTAGCGGGGCCAATGAGCAGTTCTTC; CDR3 protein: CASRRSSGANEQFF; clone size: NA; J gene: TRBJ2-1; D gene: TRBD2; CDR3 length: 14; V gene: TRBV19
CDR3 DNA: TGTGCCAGCAGTGAGCAGCCCTTAAGCGGGAGTTCCTACGAGCAGTACTTC; CDR3 protein: CASSEQPLSGSSYEQYF; clone size: once; J gene: TRBJ2-7; D gene: TRBD2; CDR3 length: 17; V gene: TRBV6-1
CDR3 DNA: TGTGCCAGCAGTGGGCGGGGGGGCCCCCAAGAGACCCAGTACTTC; CDR3 protein: CASSGRGGPQETQYF; clone size: NA; J gene: TRBJ2-5; D gene: TRBD2; CDR3 length: 15; V gene: TRBV2
CDR3 DNA: TGTGCCATCAGCACCGGGACAGAGAACACTGAAGCTTTCTTT; CDR3 protein: CAISTGTENTEAFF; clone size: once; J gene: TRBJ1-1; D gene: TRBD1; CDR3 length: 14; V gene: TRBV10-3
CDR3 DNA: TGTGCCAGCAGCGTTACCGGAGGGACAGGGGCGGGCGAAAAACTGTTTTTT; CDR3 protein: CASSVTGGTGAGEKLFF; clone size: once; J gene: TRBJ1-4; D gene: TRBD1; CDR3 length: 17; V gene: TRBV9
CDR3 DNA: TGTGCCTGGAGGGAGGCGGATACGCAGTATTTT; CDR3 protein: CAWREADTQYF; clone size: NA; J gene: TRBJ2-3; D gene: NA; CDR3 length: 11; V gene: TRBV30
CDR3 DNA: TGCGCCAGCAGCTTGGAAGGCAGGGGCTTAGACGAGCAGTACTTC; CDR3 protein: CASSLEGRGLDEQYF; clone size: NA; J gene: TRBJ2-7; D gene: NA; CDR3 length: 15; V gene: TRBV5-1
CDR3 DNA: TGCGCCAGCAGCTTGGCTTCGCGGGGGGAAGAGACCCAGTACTTC; CDR3 protein: CASSLASRGEETQYF; clone size: NA; J gene: TRBJ2-5; D gene: TRBD2; CDR3 length: 15; V gene: TRBV5-1
CDR3 DNA: TGTGCCAGCTCACCATTAGACGCAGGGGTCGAAAAACTGTTTTTT; CDR3 protein: CASSPLDAGVEKLFF; clone size: NA; J gene: TRBJ1-4; D gene: NA; CDR3 length: 15; V gene: TRBV18
CDR3 DNA: TGTGCCAGCAGCGACGGACTAGCGGGGACCAAAAACATTCAGTACTTC; CDR3 protein: CASSDGLAGTKNIQYF; clone size: few; J gene: TRBJ2-4; D gene: TRBD2; CDR3 length: 16; V gene: TRBV2
CDR3 DNA: TGTGCCAGCAGCTTGGGGGGAAAGAGCTCTGGAAACACCATATATTTT; CDR3 protein: CASSLGGKSSGNTIYF; clone size: few; J gene: TRBJ1-3; D gene: NA; CDR3 length: 16; V gene: TRBV7-2
CDR3 DNA: TGTGCCAGCAGTCACCGGGGGGGAACGCTTGATGAAAAACTGTTTTTT; CDR3 protein: CASSHRGGTLDEKLFF; clone size: NA; J gene: TRBJ1-4; D gene: NA; CDR3 length: 16; V gene: TRBV2
CDR3 DNA: TGTGCCAGCAGTTTTCGTCAGTCCCAGGCAATTAGCACAGATACGCAGTATTTT; CDR3 protein: CASSFRQSQAISTDTQYF; clone size: NA; J gene: TRBJ2-3; D gene: NA; CDR3 length: 18; V gene: TRBV6-2/TRBV6-3
CDR3 DNA: TGTGCCAGCAGTGCTCAGGGGCTCTACGAGCAGTACTTC; CDR3 protein: CASSAQGLYEQYF; clone size: NA; J gene: TRBJ2-7; D gene: NA; CDR3 length: 13; V gene: TRBV2
CDR3 DNA: TGTGCCAGCAGCTCAACTAGCGGGAGCGGCAATGAGCAGTTCTTC; CDR3 protein: CASSSTSGSGNEQFF; clone size: NA; J gene: TRBJ2-1; D gene: TRBD2; CDR3 length: 15; V gene: TRBV2
CDR3 DNA: TGTGCCAGCAATAACCGGGACAGAGGAGGGACTGAAGCTTTCTTT; CDR3 protein: CASNNRDRGGTEAFF; clone size: NA; J gene: TRBJ1-1; D gene: TRBD1; CDR3 length: 15; V gene: TRBV2